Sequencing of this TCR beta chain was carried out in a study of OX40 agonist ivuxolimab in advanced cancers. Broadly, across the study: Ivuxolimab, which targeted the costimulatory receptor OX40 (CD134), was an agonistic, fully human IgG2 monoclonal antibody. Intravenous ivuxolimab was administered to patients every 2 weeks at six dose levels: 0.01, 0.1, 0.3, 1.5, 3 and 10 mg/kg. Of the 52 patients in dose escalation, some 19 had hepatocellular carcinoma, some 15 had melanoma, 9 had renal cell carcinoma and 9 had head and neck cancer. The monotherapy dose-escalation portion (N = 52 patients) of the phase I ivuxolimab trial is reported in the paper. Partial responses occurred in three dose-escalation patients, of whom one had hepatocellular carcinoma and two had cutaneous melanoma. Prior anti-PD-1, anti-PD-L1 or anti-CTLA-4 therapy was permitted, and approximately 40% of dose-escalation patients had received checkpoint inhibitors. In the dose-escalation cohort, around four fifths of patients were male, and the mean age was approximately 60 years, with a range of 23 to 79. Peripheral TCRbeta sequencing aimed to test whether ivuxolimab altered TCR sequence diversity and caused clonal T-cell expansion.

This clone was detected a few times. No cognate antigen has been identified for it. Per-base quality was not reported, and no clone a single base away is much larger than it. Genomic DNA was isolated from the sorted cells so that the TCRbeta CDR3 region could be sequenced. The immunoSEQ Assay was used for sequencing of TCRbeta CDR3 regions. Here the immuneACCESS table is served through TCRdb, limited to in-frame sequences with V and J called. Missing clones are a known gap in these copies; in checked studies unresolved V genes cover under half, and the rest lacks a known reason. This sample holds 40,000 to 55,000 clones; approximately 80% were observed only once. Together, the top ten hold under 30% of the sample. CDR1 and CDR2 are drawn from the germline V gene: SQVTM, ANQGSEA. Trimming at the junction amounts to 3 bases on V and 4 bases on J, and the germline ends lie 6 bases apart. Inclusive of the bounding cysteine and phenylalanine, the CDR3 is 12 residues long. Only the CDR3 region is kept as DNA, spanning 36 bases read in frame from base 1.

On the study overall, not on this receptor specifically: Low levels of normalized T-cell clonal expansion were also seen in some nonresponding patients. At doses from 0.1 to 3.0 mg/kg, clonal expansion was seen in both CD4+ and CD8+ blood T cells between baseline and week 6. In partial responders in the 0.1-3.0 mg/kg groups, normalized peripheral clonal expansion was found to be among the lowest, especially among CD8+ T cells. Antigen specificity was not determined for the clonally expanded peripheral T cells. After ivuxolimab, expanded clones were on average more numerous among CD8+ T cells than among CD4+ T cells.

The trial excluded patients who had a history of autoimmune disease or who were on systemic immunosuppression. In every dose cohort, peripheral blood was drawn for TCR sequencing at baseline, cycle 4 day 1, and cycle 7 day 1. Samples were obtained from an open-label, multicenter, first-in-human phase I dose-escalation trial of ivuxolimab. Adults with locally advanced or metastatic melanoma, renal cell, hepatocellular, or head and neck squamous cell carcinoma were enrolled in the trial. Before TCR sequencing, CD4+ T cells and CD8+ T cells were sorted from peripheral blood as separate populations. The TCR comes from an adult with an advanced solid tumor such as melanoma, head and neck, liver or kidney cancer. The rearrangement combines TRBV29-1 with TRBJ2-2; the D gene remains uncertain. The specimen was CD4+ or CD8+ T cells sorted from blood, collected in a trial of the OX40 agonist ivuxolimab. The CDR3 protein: CSVEGGTGELFF. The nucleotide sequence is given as TGCAGCGTTGAGGGTGGCACCGGGGAGCTGTTTTTT.